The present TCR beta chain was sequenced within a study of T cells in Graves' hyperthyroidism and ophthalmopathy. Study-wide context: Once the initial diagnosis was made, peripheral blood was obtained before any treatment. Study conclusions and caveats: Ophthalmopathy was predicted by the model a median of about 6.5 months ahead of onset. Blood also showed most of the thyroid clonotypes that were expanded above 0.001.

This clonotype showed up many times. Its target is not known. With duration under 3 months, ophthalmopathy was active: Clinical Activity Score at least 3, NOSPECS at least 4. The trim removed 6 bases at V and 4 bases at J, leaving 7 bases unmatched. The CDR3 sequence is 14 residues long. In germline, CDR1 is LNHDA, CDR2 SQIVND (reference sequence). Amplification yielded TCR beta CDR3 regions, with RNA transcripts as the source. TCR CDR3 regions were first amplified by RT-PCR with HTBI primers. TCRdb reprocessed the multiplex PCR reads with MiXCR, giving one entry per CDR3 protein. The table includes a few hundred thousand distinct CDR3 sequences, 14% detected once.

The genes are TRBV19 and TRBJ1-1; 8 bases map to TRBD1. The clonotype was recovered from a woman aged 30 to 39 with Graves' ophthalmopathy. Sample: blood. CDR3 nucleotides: TGTGCCAGTAGAAACCCTGGACAGGGCACTGAAGCTTTCTTT. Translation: CASRNPGQGTEAFF.